The clone carrying this T cell receptor (beta chain) was found many times. Antigen specificity is unknown. The data were taken from a study of molecular identifiers for immune sequencing clone quantification. Study context: Replicate runs used RNA from about 19,000 or 110,000 naive CD8 cells, which was split five ways into aliquots, and four of those aliquots were then sequenced.

Study-level findings and limits: Clones that exceeded 20 RNA copies held over 97% of effector molecules, yet under 1% in naive cells.

Listed TCR primers, together with previously described methods, were used for the bulk TCR libraries. TCRdb re-analysed the PCR reads in MiXCR, keeping a single row per CDR3 protein. The sample includes about 86,000 distinct CDR3 sequences, around 27% of them seen just once. The CDR3 contains 15 residues. The germline gives CDR1 MNHEY, CDR2 SVGAGI. Trimming at V came to 5 bases and at J to 8 bases, leaving 13 bases not matched to a gene. The sequencing sample was made of naive CD8+ T cells from blood, with Jurkat cell RNA spiked in. The subset: FACS-sorted CD8+CD4-CCR7+CD45RA+ naive T cells. The chain recombines TRBV6-5 with TRBJ2-3; 7 bases agree with TRBD2. This receptor was taken from a human donor in good health. Some libraries in this study had Jurkat cell RNA spiked in. The CDR3 loop reads CASSKTRAGVGTQYF. The CDR3 nucleotides read TGTGCCAGCAGTAAGACCAGGGCGGGAGTAGGTACGCAGTATTTT.